The sequence of this T cell receptor beta chain was determined in a study of control samples from healthy donors and cancer patients (dated by TCRdb to the early 2020s). The library was prepared using the immunoSEQ multiplex PCR assay. What TCRdb holds here is the immuneACCESS table cut down to in-frame rearrangements. Part of the clones is not present; checked against another copy, under half of the missing clones reflect an unresolved V gene, and the others are unexplained. The sample profile shows 80,000 to 100,000 clones; roughly 90% of them were found once. Together, the top ten hold around 3% of the sample. The CDR3 measures 12 amino acids from cysteine to phenylalanine. CDR3 DNA only is kept here, 36 bases in frame from base 1. CDR1 is given as MDHEN and CDR2 as SYDVKM, both from the germline V gene. V is clipped by 5 bases and J by 9 bases, and the sequence between their germline boundaries is 11 bases long.

Points on this clone: Its antigen is not yet known. Base quality data are lacking; no much larger clone is found one base away.

Sequences were obtained from blood. The chain uses TRBV28 and TRBJ2-4, with the D gene possibly TRBD1 or TRBD2, each one fitting 5 bases. This TCR came from a human donor in good health. The donor label of this sample is uncertain. The CDR3 corresponds to CASSERDLIQYF. The sequenced DNA: TGTGCCAGCAGTGAACGGGACCTCATTCAGTACTTC.